One sample yielded the 10 T cell receptor beta chains listed below, sequenced in a study of vaccination effects on CD4 cells after COVID-19. Viral peptide pool expansion of antigen-specific CD4+ T cells preceded sequencing in the ViraFEST assay. The authors isolated CD4+ T cells after approximately 9 days of culture. The person was diagnosed with PCR-confirmed SARS-CoV-2 infection between March and December 2020. These receptors have no identified antigens. The protocol was immunoSEQ multiplex PCR, while the TCRdb copy is restricted to in-frame clones and leaves out a portion. The repertoire holds 55,000 to 90,000 clones, with 65% to 75% as singletons. Here the sequenced sample was CD4+ T cells from PBMCs cultured with HIV peptides, taken before COVID-19 vaccination. The sample's subset: HIV-1 Nef peptide pool negative control/reference culture. The receptors here all came from a human donor who had a prior SARS-CoV-2 infection.

This clone has more than one count but fewer than ten. The gene calls are TRBV5-1 and TRBJ2-6; D is unclear. Germline V gene sequence: CDR1 SGHRS, CDR2 YFSETQ. V was pared by 0 bases and J by 2 bases, with 9 bases between. CDR3 length equals 16 residues. CDR3 bases: TGCGCCAGCAGCTTGGGGGCCATAACTGGGGCCAACGTCCTGACTTTC. This translates into CASSLGAITGANVLTF.

This chain links TRBV11-3 with TRBJ1-4; D gene ambiguous. CDR1 is SGHNT and CDR2 is YENEEA in the germline V gene. The V end lost 2 bases, the J end lost 8 bases, and 3 bases lay between the germline ends. This CDR3 spans 11 amino acids. CDR3 loop: CASSLQEKLFF. The CDR3 DNA sequence: TGTGCCAGCAGCTTACAAGAAAAACTGTTTTTT.

This chain's CDR3 is CASGDDYEQYF. For the CDR3, the DNA is TGTGCTAGTGGGGATGACTACGAGCAGTACTTC. The rearrangement uses TRBV12-5 and TRBJ2-7, with D unresolved. Germline assignment: CDR1 LGHNT and CDR2 FRNRAP. Trimming took 6 bases from V and 3 from J, leaving 6 bases between them. The CDR3 extends over 11 amino acids.

This clone was observed once. The V and J genes are TRBV11-2 and TRBJ1-6; D unresolved. Trimming took 3 bases from V and 6 from J, leaving 0 bases between them. Per the germline V gene, CDR1 is SGHAT and CDR2 is FQNNGV. This CDR3 is built from 11 residues. The CDR3 spells CASSFNSPLHF. The CDR3 DNA reads as TGTGCCAGCAGCTTTAATTCACCCCTCCACTTT.

This clone is judged medium-sized. The chain is built from TRBV2 and TRBJ2-7, with 15 bases lining up with TRBD2. The J segment lost 7 bases and the V segment lost 4 bases, leaving 5 bases of the junction unmatched. The CDR3 runs to 15 residues. The germline gives CDR1 SNHLY, CDR2 FYNNEI. CDR3 nucleotide sequence: TGTGCCAGCAGTGGTGGACTAGCGGGGGGGCAGGAGCAGTACTTC. Encoded protein: CASSGGLAGGQEQYF.

The chain has TRBV30 and TRBJ2-1; D remains ambiguous. Deletions cut 0 bases from V and 0 bases from J, with 6 bases between. CDR3 length: 14 residues. In germline, CDR1 is GTSNPN, CDR2 SVGIG (reference sequence). The CDR3 loop reads CAWSVPSSYNEQFF. CDR3 DNA: TGTGCCTGGAGTGTCCCCAGCTCCTACAATGAGCAGTTCTTC.

V is TRBV2 and J is TRBJ1-4; no reliable D call. CDR1 and CDR2 (germline): SNHLY, FYNNEI. V was pared by 3 bases and J by 10 bases, with 6 bases between. The CDR3 totals 11 residues. This chain's CDR3 is CASSEPGKLFF. CDR3 in DNA: TGTGCCAGCAGTGAGCCGGGAAAACTGTTTTTT.

The rearrangement joins TRBV11-2 to TRBJ2-3; D is possibly TRBD1 or TRBD2 (5 bases each). From germline, CDR1 is SGHAT and CDR2 FQNNGV. V lost 0 bases, J lost 0 bases, and 13 bases lay in between. The CDR3 totals 17 residues. The CDR3 reads CASSLDLPGTSTDTQYF. In nucleotides, the CDR3 is TGTGCCAGCAGCTTAGATCTTCCGGGGACCAGCACAGATACGCAGTATTTT.

The CDR3 DNA sequence: TGCAGTGCTAGTGCGGGACCAAGCACAGATACGCAGTATTTT. This codes for CSASAGPSTDTQYF. The J gene is TRBJ2-3, the V gene TRBV20-1, with D possibly being TRBD2 (6 bases). This CDR3 has 14 residues. V was cut by 3 bases and J by 0 bases, with 10 bases left in between. CDR1 DFQATT and CDR2 SNEGSKA come from the germline V gene (reference sequence).

This chain joins TRBV5-6 and TRBJ1-2; 9 bases agree with TRBD1. Germline values: CDR1 SGHDT, CDR2 YYEEEE. The V segment lost 4 bases and the J segment 2 bases; nucleotides outside the gene matches: 9. The CDR3 runs to 16 residues. The CDR3 DNA sequence: TGTGCCAGCAGCCCCATCCCGGGACAGGGAAACTATGGCTACACCTTC. Translation: CASSPIPGQGNYGYTF.